Each of the 16 T cell receptor delta chains below was sequenced from the same sample in a study of γδ T cells in repeated Plasmodium falciparum infection. Vgamma9/Vdelta2+ and Vdelta2-negative gammadelta T cells were flow-sorted from PBMC for bulk sequencing. TCRdb processed the multiplex PCR reads again with the CATT caller. Here the sample spans tens of thousands of delta-chain clones, under 1.5% being singletons. The sequencing input was gamma-delta T cells from blood. These receptors came from a pool of human donors (malaria-infected and uninfected, not separated).

This clone was recorded a few times. TCRdb lists the protein of a much larger clone for this DNA, which differs at residue 12, so this is likely a read error; the protein given here is translated from the DNA itself. The gene calls are TRDV1 and TRDJ1; 9 bases agree with TRDD3. The CDR3 is 14 amino acids. In germline, CDR1 is TSWWSYY, CDR2 QGS. Here the CDR3 reads CALGEHLGDSVPIF. The DNA of the CDR3 is TGTGCTCTTGGAGAACACCTGGGGGATTCGGTGCCCATCTTT.

This clone was detected only a few times. This DNA's translation differs at residue 12 from TCRdb's protein, which comes from a much larger clone; a read error is likely, and the protein shown is translated from the DNA. V gene TRDV2 combines with J gene TRDJ1; 9 nucleotides align to TRDD3. CDR3 size: 20 residues. Germline CDR1 and CDR2: GEAIGNYY and EKD. The V and J ends lost 2 bases and 0 bases, in that order; junction bases with no gene match: 18. This chain's CDR3 is CACDRLLGDSLNRHTDKLIF. The CDR3 DNA reads as TGTGCCTGTGACAGACTGCTGGGGGATTCGCTAAACCGACACACCGATAAACTCATCTTT.

On this clone: TCRdb records a much larger clone's protein for this DNA, with a difference at residue 9 that likely arises from a read error; the protein given is the translation of the DNA. V usage is TRDV2 and J usage is TRDJ1, with D possibly TRDD3 on 6 matching bases. TCRdb carries no J gene annotation; the J gene was assigned here by matching the DNA with germline. The V end was cut by 3 bases, the J end by 1 base, with 14 bases between. This CDR3 spans 15 amino acids. Germline CDR1 reads GEAIGNYY; CDR2 reads EKD. The CDR3 bases are TGTGCCTGTGACGCCTGGGGACAGGGCACCGATAAACTCATCTTT. Protein: CACDAWGQGTDKLIF.

As regards this clone: TCRdb pairs this DNA with a much larger clone's protein that differs at residue 7, likely a read error; the protein shown was translated from the DNA. V gene TRDV1 combines with J gene TRDJ1, with D maybe TRDD2 (5 bases). V lost 3 bases to trimming and J lost 0 bases, with 11 bases between them. This CDR3 has 15 residues. Germline CDR1 TSWWSYY, CDR2 QGS. As DNA, the CDR3 is TGTGCTCTTGGGGATAGAACCTTCTACACCGATAAACTCATCTTT. Its translation is CALGDRTFYTDKLIF.

This clone was found a few times. The protein held in TCRdb is that of a much larger clone and does not match this DNA's translation at residue 12, likely because of a read error; the protein shown is translated from the DNA. The rearrangement joins TRDV1 to TRDJ1; 9 nucleotides match TRDD2. The J gene is not listed in TCRdb, so it was assigned here from a DNA match to germline. CDR1 is TSWWSYY and CDR2 is QGS in the germline V gene. The CDR3 is made up of 19 amino acids. J was trimmed by 9 bases and V by 2 bases; bases with no gene match: 22. CDR3: CALGESLPTQPGYCLELIF. The DNA for the CDR3 is TGTGCTCTTGGGGAAAGCCTTCCTACACAACCTGGATACTGCTTAGAACTCATCTTT.

This clone was seen many times. The sample has other DNA sequences that encode this CDR3 too. The chain has TRDV1 and TRDJ1; no firm D call. Looked up from germline, CDR1 is TSWWSYY and CDR2 is QGS. The CDR3 has 13 residues. Trimming took off 9 bases at V and 11 bases at J, with 22 bases between the two ends. This CDR3 is CALVKRRSGRLIF. The CDR3 DNA follows: TGTGCTCTCGTTAAGCGGAGGTCGGGGCGGCTCATCTTT.

This clone is medium-sized. The chain is built from TRDV1 and TRDJ2, with D maybe TRDD3 (6 bases). The CDR3 spans 19 residues. Per germline, CDR1 TSWWSYY and CDR2 QGS. V was cut by 0 bases and J by 9 bases, with 26 bases left in between. The CDR3 spells CALGELGPTSSGIEPQLFF. The CDR3, as DNA: TGTGCTCTTGGGGAACTGGGTCCGACCTCCTCGGGGATCGAACCACAACTCTTCTTT.

This clone has more than one count but fewer than ten. A clone one base away is much larger, so this may be a read error. The V call is TRDV1, the J call TRDJ1; D is perhaps TRDD2 or TRDD3 (7 bases each). Since TCRdb gives no J gene, matching the DNA to germline was used here to assign it. The germline V gene has CDR1 TSWWSYY and CDR2 QGS. V was trimmed by 3 bases and J by 3 bases, leaving 32 bases between them. The CDR3 covers 21 residues. The CDR3 region has the DNA TGTGCTCTTGGGGACCGTACTAAATTCCTACGCCCGGGATACAGTCCCGATAAACTCATCTTT. Its translation: CALGDRTKFLRPGYSPDKLIF.

This clone was counted only a few times. The protein recorded in TCRdb matches a much larger clone and deviates from this DNA's translation at residue 5, suggesting a read error; the protein here is obtained by translating the DNA. The CDR3 coding sequence is TGTGCCTGTGACCGCCTGGGGGACGACGATAAACTCATCTTT. Protein product: CACDRLGDDDKLIF. The genes are TRDV2 and TRDJ1, with 8 bases fitting TRDD3. TCRdb is silent on the J gene; assignment here came from matching the DNA to germline. The germline V gene encodes CDR1 GEAIGNYY and CDR2 EKD. This CDR3 has 14 residues. V gave up 3 bases and J gave up 4 bases; unmatched junction bases: 6.

This clone came up a few times. For this DNA, TCRdb reports the protein of a much larger clone, which diverges at residue 13, most likely from a read error; the protein presented here is translated directly from the DNA. The V gene is given as TRDV2, and no J gene call is available; the D call of TRDD3 is as the table states it, not checked on the DNA. This CDR3 has 15 amino acids. The germline CDR1 and CDR2 sequences are GEAIGNYY and EKD. CDR3 in amino acids: CACDTGTGGTDKPIF. CDR3 bases: TGTGCCTGTGACACCGGTACTGGGGGGACCGATAAACCCATCTTT.

This clone was detected only a few times. TCRdb attributes to this sequence the protein of a much larger clone, which differs from the DNA translation at residue 5; a read error is likely, and the protein displayed is translated from the DNA. The chain is built from TRDV2 and TRDJ2; 7 nucleotides line up with TRDD3. TCRdb gives no J gene; it was assigned here by matching the DNA to germline. Per germline, CDR1 GEAIGNYY and CDR2 EKD. The CDR3 totals 19 residues. V lost 3 bases and J lost 6; bases outside the gene matches: 21. The CDR3 DNA reads as TGTGCCTGTGACCTGCGGGTAATGCTGGGGATAATACGGGCAGCACAACTCTTCTTT. This codes for CACDLRVMLGIIRAAQLFF.

This clone was seen more than once but under ten times. TCRdb's entry gives the protein of a much larger clone, which mismatches this DNA's translation at residue 19, likely from a read error; the protein reported here is translated from the DNA. The chain uses TRDV1 and TRDJ1, with 9 bases that match TRDD3. TCRdb records no J gene; here it was assigned by comparing the DNA to germline. The CDR3 is made up of 22 amino acids. Germline V gene sequence: CDR1 TSWWSYY, CDR2 QGS. The CDR3 DNA sequence: TGTGCTCTTGGGCCCCTGGAATTCCTTCGATCTATACTGGGGGACTACACCGATGAACTCATCTTT. It is translated as CALGPLEFLRSILGDYTDELIF.

As concerns this clone: The amino acid sequence in TCRdb belongs to a much larger clone and departs from this DNA's translation at residue 9, likely a sequencing read error; the sequence shown is translated from the DNA. This chain joins TRDV1 and TRDJ3, with 8 bases that match TRDD3. The J gene comes from matching the DNA to germline here; TCRdb lacks it. V lost 5 bases, J lost 0 bases, and 18 bases stayed unmatched. Germline V gene sequence: CDR1 TSWWSYY, CDR2 QGS. This CDR3 has 22 amino acids. The CDR3 DNA follows: TGTGCTCTTGGGCGAACGTGGGGGATGCGCGTTTCGAGCTCCTGGGACACCCGACAGATGTTTTTC. This gives the protein CALGRTWGMRVSSSWDTRQMFF.

Only a few counts were recorded for this clone. The V and J genes are TRDV1 and TRDJ3; a weak D match, TRDD3 (5 bases). As TCRdb names no J gene, one was assigned here on the basis of a DNA match to germline. This CDR3 has 20 amino acids. Germline CDR1 TSWWSYY, CDR2 QGS. Trimming stripped 3 bases from V and 0 bases from J, with 18 bases between. Written as DNA, the CDR3 is TGTGCTCTTGGGGATCCCGTGTCGGGATTTGGCTCCTGGGACACCCGACAGATGTTTTTC. Its translation is CALGDPVSGFGSWDTRQMFF.

A word on this clone: TCRdb lists the protein of a much larger clone for this DNA, which differs at residue 11, so this is likely a read error; the protein given here is translated from the DNA itself. This chain uses TRDV3 with TRDJ1; the D gene is possibly TRDD2 (5 bases). CDR1 and CDR2 from the germline V gene are TVYSNPD and GDNSRS (reference sequence). CDR3 length: 15 residues. The CDR3 bases are TGTGCCTTGTCGTGGCCTTCTGTTAACACCGTTAAACTCATCTTT. Translated: CALSWPSVNTVKLIF. Full variable domain (remainder filled in from reference TRDV3 and TRDJ1): CDKVTQSSPDQTVASGSEVVLLCTYDTVYSNPDLFWYRIRPDYSFQFVFYGDNSRSEGADFTQGRFSVKHILTQKAFHLVISPVRTEDSATYYCALSWPSVNTVKLIFGKGTRVTVEP.

This clone showed up just a few times. TCRdb attributes to this sequence the protein of a much larger clone, which differs from the DNA translation at residue 13; a read error is likely, and the protein displayed is translated from the DNA. CDR3 region: CALGERSGDTNDELIF. The CDR3 nucleotides read TGTGCTCTTGGGGAACGATCGGGGGATACGAACGATGAACTCATCTTT. V gene TRDV1 combines with J gene TRDJ1, with 10 bases aligning to TRDD3. TCRdb offers no J gene call, so here the DNA was matched to germline to obtain one. The length of the CDR3 is 16 residues. The germline V gene encodes CDR1 TSWWSYY and CDR2 QGS.